What follows are 10 T cell receptor beta chains derived from one specimen sequenced in a study of T cell responses to AZD1222 COVID-19 vaccine. Generated by immunoSEQ multiplex PCR, the TCRdb table keeps only in-frame clones and is missing some. The data contain around 120,000 clones, about 90% of them seen just once; the ten biggest clones take up more than 7.5%. This specimen consisted of peripheral blood, obtained on day 0 of AZD1222 vaccination. The receptors here all came from an adult in good health.

The CDR3 sequence is CASSILPQDEQFF. CDR3 nucleotides: TGTGCCAGTAGTATCCTTCCCCAGGATGAGCAGTTCTTC. The chain recombines TRBV19 with TRBJ2-1; D is unclear. The length of the CDR3 is 13 residues. V was clipped by 3 bases and J by 8 bases, with 11 bases between them. From germline, CDR1 is LNHDA and CDR2 SQIVND (reference sequence).

On this clone itself: Other DNA sequences of this sample code for an identical CDR3. The chain uses TRBV5-1 and TRBJ2-7; no clear D gene. The CDR3 covers 11 residues. V lost 0 bases and J 4 bases, leaving 2 bases between the germline ends. Germline lookup yields CDR1 SGHRS and CDR2 YFSETQ. The CDR3 loop reads CASSLGYEQYF. The CDR3 DNA is TGCGCCAGCAGCTTGGGTTACGAGCAGTACTTC.

The table lists this clone with a count of one. The CDR3 here is CATSDLRSSGYTF. As DNA, the CDR3 is TGTGCCACCAGTGATTTGCGGTCCTCGGGCTACACCTTC. The rearrangement joins TRBV24-1 to TRBJ1-2, with D hard to call. Germline CDR1 KGHDR, CDR2 SFDVKD. V was cut by 0 bases and J by 8 bases, with 9 bases left in between. The CDR3 spans 13 residues.

The genes are TRBV9 and TRBJ1-1, with 9 bases matching TRBD1. This CDR3 spans 15 amino acids. V lost 4 bases to trimming and J lost 2 bases; unmatched junction nucleotides: 6. Per the germline V gene, CDR1 is SGDLS and CDR2 is YYNGEE. The CDR3 sequence: CASSRAGQGNTEAFF. In nucleotides, the CDR3 is TGTGCCAGCAGCCGGGCGGGACAGGGTAACACTGAAGCTTTCTTT.

This clone came up a few times. The chain couples TRBV6-4 to TRBJ1-2; the match to TRBD1 covers 10 bases. Germline assignment: CDR1 MRHNA and CDR2 SNTAGT. The CDR3 length is 15 residues. Losses at the gene ends were 4 bases for V and 4 bases for J; bases not matched to a gene: 6. The CDR3 coding sequence is TGTGCCAGCAGTGCCTGGGACAGGGGAGCCTATGGCTACACCTTC. Translation: CASSAWDRGAYGYTF.

This chain links TRBV5-1 with TRBJ1-4, with 10 bases lining up with TRBD1. V trimming: 4 bases; J trimming: 5 bases; junction bases outside the gene matches: 8. Germline CDR1 and CDR2: SGHRS and YFSETQ. The CDR3 is 16 residues long. Here the CDR3 reads CASSQGTGAPNEKLFF. CDR3 DNA sequence: TGCGCCAGCAGCCAAGGGACAGGGGCCCCCAATGAAAAACTGTTTTTT.

The chain links TRBV10-1 to TRBJ1-4; 8 bases fit TRBD1. The CDR3 runs to 15 residues. Germline V CDR1 and CDR2: WNHNN, SYGVQD (reference sequence). With V trimmed by 9 bases and J by 3 bases, 9 bases remained unmatched. CDR3 bases: TGCGCCAGAAAACAGGGGGTGGGAGCTAATGAAAAACTGTTTTTT. Protein product: CARKQGVGANEKLFF.

The chain recombines TRBV6-1 with TRBJ1-6; D is unclear. This CDR3 is built from 13 residues. Trimming removed 3 bases at V and 8 bases at J, with 8 bases between. From germline, CDR1 is MNHNS and CDR2 SASEGT. The CDR3 loop is CASSDASYSPLHF. The CDR3 coding sequence is TGTGCCAGCAGTGATGCAAGTTATTCACCCCTCCACTTT.

The chain links TRBV7-3 to TRBJ2-2; 15 positions agree with TRBD2. Germline trimming cut 2 bases from V and 6 bases from J; bases unmatched to any gene: 4. This CDR3 contains 17 residues. Germline lookup yields CDR1 SGHTA and CDR2 FQGTGA. CDR3 sequence reads: CASSLWTSGRAPGELFF. The CDR3 region has the DNA TGTGCCAGCAGCTTATGGACTAGCGGGAGGGCCCCCGGGGAGCTGTTTTTT.

This clone was counted a single time. The chain couples TRBV18 to TRBJ1-6, with unresolved D. This CDR3 spans 14 amino acids. Per germline, CDR1 KGHSH and CDR2 LQKENI. Trimming shortened V by 3 bases and J by 7 bases, and 10 bases separated the two germline ends. CDR3 coding DNA: TGTGCCAGCTCACCTTGGCGGGAGAATTCACCCCTCCACTTT. Translation: CASSPWRENSPLHF.